Described below is a single T cell receptor beta chain sequence and its context. Antigen specificity is unknown. The source of the sample is a study of long-term antiretroviral therapy in people with HIV. Study findings and constraints: All time points showed a repertoire dominated by clones expanded before ART. Diversity measured after ART increased yet remained under transplant donor controls.

Each sample contained 1-10 million cryopreserved PBMC, thawed before DNA extraction. With survey level as its setting, the immunoSEQ assay was v3.0. Some clones are missing from TCRdb's copy, which holds only in-frame ones; the method was immunoSEQ multiplex PCR. Of 27,000 or so clones listed, 70% to 90% are singletons. In germline, CDR1 is SQVTM, CDR2 ANQGSEA. The V end was cut by 3 bases, the J end by 5 bases, with 19 bases between. The CDR3 has 15 amino acids. The sample consisted of unsorted PBMCs, taken 4.7 to 5 years after starting antiretroviral therapy. This sequence joins TRBV29-1 and TRBJ1-2, with a possible D match to TRBD1 (5 bases). This TCR was recovered from a man aged 40-49 years with HIV. In nucleotides, the CDR3 is TGCAGCGTTGATGATAGAGGAAATAGGGGATATGGCTACACCTTC. The encoded protein is CSVDDRGNRGYGYTF.